The text below deals with one T cell receptor beta chain. Trimming took 4 bases from V and 4 from J; bases not matched to a gene: 4. Germline V gives CDR1 SNHLY, CDR2 FYNNEI. CDR3 size: 14 residues. Participants reported their clinical history, and cohort assignment relied on those reports. The data are from a study of blood T cell repertoires in COVID-19. Study as a whole: T cells, B-cell-depleted T cells, or PBMCs provided the cDNA or gDNA that served as material.

Clones were read by immunoSEQ multiplex PCR, and TCRdb kept only the in-frame ones, dropping some. The table lists about 210,000 clones, about four fifths of them singletons, with just under 9% in the top ten. The J gene is TRBJ1-2, the V gene TRBV2; TRBD1 aligns across 9 bases. The clonotype comes from a woman in her fifties or sixties with acute COVID-19. Specimen: PBMCs or T cells enriched from blood (not recorded which). The CDR3 spells CASSVGQGPYGYTF. DNA of the CDR3: TGTGCCAGCAGTGTGGGACAGGGTCCCTATGGCTACACCTTC.